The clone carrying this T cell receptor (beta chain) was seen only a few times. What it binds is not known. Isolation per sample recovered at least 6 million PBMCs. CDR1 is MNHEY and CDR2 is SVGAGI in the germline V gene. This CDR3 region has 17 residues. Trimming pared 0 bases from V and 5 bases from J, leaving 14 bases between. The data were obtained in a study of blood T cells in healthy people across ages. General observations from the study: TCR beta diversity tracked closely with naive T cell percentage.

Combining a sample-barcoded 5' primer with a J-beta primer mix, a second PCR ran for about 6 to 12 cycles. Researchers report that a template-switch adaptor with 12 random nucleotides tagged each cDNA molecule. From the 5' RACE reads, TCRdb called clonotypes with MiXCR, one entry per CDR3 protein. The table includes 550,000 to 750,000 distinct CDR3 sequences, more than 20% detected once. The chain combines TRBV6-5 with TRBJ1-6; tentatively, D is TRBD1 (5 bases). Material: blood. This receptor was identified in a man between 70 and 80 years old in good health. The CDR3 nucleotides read TGTGCCAGCAGTTACTCTGTGGAGGGACCAAATAATTCACCCCTCCACTTT. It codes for CASSYSVEGPNNSPLHF.